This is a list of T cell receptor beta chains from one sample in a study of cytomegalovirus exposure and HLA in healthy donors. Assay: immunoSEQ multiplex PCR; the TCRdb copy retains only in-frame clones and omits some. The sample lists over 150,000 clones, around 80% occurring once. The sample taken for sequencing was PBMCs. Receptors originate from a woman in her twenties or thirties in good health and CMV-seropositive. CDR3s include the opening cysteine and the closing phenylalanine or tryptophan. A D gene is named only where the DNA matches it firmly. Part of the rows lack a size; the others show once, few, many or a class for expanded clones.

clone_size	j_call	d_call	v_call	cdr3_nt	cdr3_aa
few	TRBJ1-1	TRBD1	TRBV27	TGTGCCAGCAGCCCCGACAGGGGCGCTGAAGCTTTCTTT	CASSPDRGAEAFF
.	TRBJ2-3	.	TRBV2	TGTGCCAGCAGTCGGGGATCCCCAGATACGCAGTATTTT	CASSRGSPDTQYF
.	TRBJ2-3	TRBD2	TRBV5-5	TGTGCCAGCAGCTTGGGTACTAGCGCAAGCACAGATACGCAGTATTTT	CASSLGTSASTDTQYF
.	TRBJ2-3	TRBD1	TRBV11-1	TGTGCCAGCAGACCCACAGGGGAAGTTACGCAGTATTTT	CASRPTGEVTQYF
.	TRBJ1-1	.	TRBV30	TGTGCCTGGAGCCGGGCCGGAGGGGCTTTCTTT	CAWSRAGGAFF
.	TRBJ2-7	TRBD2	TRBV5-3	TGTGCCAGAAGTCGGTTACTAGCGGGAGTACACGAGCAGTACTTC	CARSRLLAGVHEQYF
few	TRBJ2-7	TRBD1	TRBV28	TGTGCCAGCAGCCCTATCGGGTTAACAGGGGACAGCTACGAGCAGTACTTC	CASSPIGLTGDSYEQYF
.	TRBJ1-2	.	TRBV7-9	TGTGCCAGCAGCCACCCTATGGGGGGGATTATTGGCTACACCTTC	CASSHPMGGIIGYTF
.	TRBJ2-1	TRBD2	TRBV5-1	TGCGCCAGCAGCTTGGGAGGACTGACTAGCAGCTACAATGAGCAGTTCTTC	CASSLGGLTSSYNEQFF
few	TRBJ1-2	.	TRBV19	TGTGCCAGTAACCCCACAGGGAGGGCTGGCTACACCTTC	CASNPTGRAGYTF
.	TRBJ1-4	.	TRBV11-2	TGTGCCAGCAGCATTCCGAGCGTCGGGGCAACTAATGAAAAACTGTTTTTT	CASSIPSVGATNEKLFF